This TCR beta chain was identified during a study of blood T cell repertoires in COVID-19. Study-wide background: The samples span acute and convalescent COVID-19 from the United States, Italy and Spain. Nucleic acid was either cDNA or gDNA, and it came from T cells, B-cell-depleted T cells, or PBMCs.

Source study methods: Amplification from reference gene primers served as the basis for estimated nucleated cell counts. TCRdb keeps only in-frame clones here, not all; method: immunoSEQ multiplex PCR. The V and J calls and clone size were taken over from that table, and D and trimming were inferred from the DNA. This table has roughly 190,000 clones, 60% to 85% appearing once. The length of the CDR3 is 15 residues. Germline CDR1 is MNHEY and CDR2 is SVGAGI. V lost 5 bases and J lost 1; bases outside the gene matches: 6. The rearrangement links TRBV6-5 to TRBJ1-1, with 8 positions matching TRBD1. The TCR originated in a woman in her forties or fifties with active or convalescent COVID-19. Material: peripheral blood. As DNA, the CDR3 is TGTGCCAGCAGTAAACAGGGGGAGAGGAACACTGAAGCTTTCTTT. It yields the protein CASSKQGERNTEAFF.